The present T cell receptor beta chain was sequenced within a study of T cell changes during pregnancy in multiple sclerosis. Repertoires were generated with immunoSEQ multiplex PCR, while TCRdb's copy carries only in-frame clones and drops some. Of 65,000 to 85,000 clones in the sample, roughly 90% were seen once. Germline lookup yields CDR1 MNHNY and CDR2 SVGAGI (reference sequence). The CDR3 contains 14 residues. Trimming cost V 7 bases and J 0 bases, with 12 bases left between them. The sequence derives from a female donor in good health, enrolled as a control in a pregnancy study. The sample was peripheral blood, taken after pregnancy. The chain carries TRBV6-6 and TRBJ2-5, with D unclear. In nucleotides, the CDR3 is TGTGCCAGCATACCGCCCACAGACCAAGAGACCCAGTACTTC. Its translation: CASIPPTDQETQYF.